This T cell receptor beta chain was captured in a study of OX40 agonist ivuxolimab in advanced cancers. Study-wide context: Age averaged about 62 years (range about 23 to 80), and 70% to 85% were male.

On this clone: What it recognizes is unknown.

Germline V gene data show CDR1 as SGHVS and CDR2 as FQNEAQ. The CDR3 loop spans 14 amino acids. V gave up 1 base and J gave up 0 bases, with 6 bases separating them. Only in-frame clones appear in the TCRdb table, and some are missing; sequencing was by immunoSEQ multiplex PCR. The sample shows 55,000 to 90,000 clones, 70% to 90% of them seen only once. Findings and caveats of the study: Some nonresponders additionally presented with little normalized T-cell clonal expansion.

J is TRBJ1-2 and V is TRBV7-8; D possibly corresponds to TRBD1 (5 bases). The clonotype was recovered from an adult with an advanced solid tumor such as melanoma, head and neck, liver or kidney cancer. Sequencing used CD4+ or CD8+ T cells sorted from blood, obtained in a trial of the OX40 agonist ivuxolimab. The CDR3 bases are TGTGCCAGCAGCTTAGGGGGGGCTAACTATGGCTACACCTTC. Its protein product is CASSLGGANYGYTF.